Described below is a single TCR beta chain sequence and its context. The data originate from a study of blood T cell repertoires in COVID-19. About the study: From T cells, B-cell-depleted T cells, or PBMCs came the material, which was cDNA or gDNA.

Authors' analysis steps: Amplification of reference gene primers provided the estimated nucleated cell counts. Sequenced by immunoSEQ multiplex PCR; TCRdb stores in-frame clones only, minus some. V, J and clone size are taken as reported in that table, and D and trimming were inferred from the DNA itself. The repertoire holds roughly 160,000 clones, with 79% as singletons. The clonotype originates from a woman in her 70s in a cohort exposed to, infected with or recovered from COVID-19 (not recorded which). The specimen sequenced was PBMCs or T cells enriched from blood (not recorded which).

Here the CDR3 DNA reads TGTGCCTGGAGTGTAAACCTAGCGGAGGAAAATGAGCAGTTCTTC. It translates to CAWSVNLAEENEQFF. The chain recombines TRBV30 with TRBJ2-1; 7 bases are a match to TRBD2. The ends lost 0 bases at V and 7 bases at J; junction bases unmatched: 9. In germline, CDR1 is GTSNPN, CDR2 SVGIG (reference sequence). The CDR3 sequence is 15 residues long.